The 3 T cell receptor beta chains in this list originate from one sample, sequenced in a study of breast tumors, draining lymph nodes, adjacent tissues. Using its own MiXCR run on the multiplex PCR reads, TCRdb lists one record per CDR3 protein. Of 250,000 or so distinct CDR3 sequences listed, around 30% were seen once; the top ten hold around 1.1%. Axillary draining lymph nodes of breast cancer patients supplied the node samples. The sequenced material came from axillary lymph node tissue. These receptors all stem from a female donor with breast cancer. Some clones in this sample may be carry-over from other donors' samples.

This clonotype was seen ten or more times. CDR3 nucleotides: TGTGCCAGCAGCTCGGGACTAGGGGAGACCCAAGAGACCCAGTACTTC. Translating it yields CASSSGLGETQETQYF. This chain connects TRBV7-9 to TRBJ2-5; 8 bases line up with TRBD2. The CDR3 is 16 residues long. In germline, CDR1 is SEHNR, CDR2 FQNEAQ (reference sequence). J lost 1 base, V lost 4 bases, and 8 bases had no gene match.

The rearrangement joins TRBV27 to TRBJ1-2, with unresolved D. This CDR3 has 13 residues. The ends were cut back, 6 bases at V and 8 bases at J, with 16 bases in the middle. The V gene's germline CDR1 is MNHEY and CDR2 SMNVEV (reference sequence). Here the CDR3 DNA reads TGTGCCAGCAGGCTGGGAGGGAGCGGCGGCTACACCTTC. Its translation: CASRLGGSGGYTF.

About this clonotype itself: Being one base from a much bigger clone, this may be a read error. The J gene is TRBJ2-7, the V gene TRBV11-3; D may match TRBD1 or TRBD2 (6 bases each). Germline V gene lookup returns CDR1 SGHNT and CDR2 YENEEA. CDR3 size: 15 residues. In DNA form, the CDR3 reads TGTGCCAGCGGCTTAGAAAACAGGGAGGTCTACGAGCAGTACTTC. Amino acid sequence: CASGLENREVYEQYF.